The 20 T cell receptor beta chains presented below share a single source sample, sequenced in a study of OX40 agonist ivuxolimab in advanced cancers. Method: immunoSEQ multiplex PCR; TCRdb's copy keeps in-frame clones and lacks some. The table shows about 14,000 clones, with about 82% occurring only once. The source material was CD4+ or CD8+ T cells sorted from blood, sampled in a trial of the OX40 agonist ivuxolimab. The receptors derive from an adult with an advanced solid tumor such as melanoma, head and neck, liver or kidney cancer.

CDR3: CASSQGTSVEQYF. The CDR3 region has the DNA TGTGCCAGCAGCCAAGGGACTAGTGTCGAGCAGTACTTC. The rearrangement links TRBV7-9 to TRBJ2-5; 8 bases match TRBD2. The DNA end lines up better with TRBJ2-7; the J call may be wrong. This CDR3 region has 13 residues. Per germline, CDR1 SEHNR and CDR2 FQNEAQ (reference sequence).

This chain links TRBV4-1 with TRBJ1-5, with D hard to call. The germline V gene has CDR1 MGHRA and CDR2 YSYEKL. Trimming took off 1 base at V and 6 bases at J, with 4 bases between the two ends. The CDR3 runs to 12 residues. CDR3 sequence (DNA): TGCGCCAGCAGCCAAGTGGGTCAGCCCCAGCATTTT. Translating gives CASSQVGQPQHF.

The chain joins TRBV5-1 to TRBJ2-5, with D tentatively TRBD1 (5 bases). The CDR3 is made up of 16 amino acids. V lost 0 bases to trimming and J lost 4 bases, with 16 bases between them. The germline V gene encodes CDR1 SGHRS and CDR2 YFSETQ. As DNA, the CDR3 is TGCGCCAGCAGCTTGGCCGGCCAGGGCGGACCAGAGACCCAGTACTTC. Translation gives CASSLAGQGGPETQYF.

This sequence joins TRBV15 and TRBJ1-2, with 7 bases identical to TRBD1. The germline gives CDR1 LNHNV, CDR2 YYDKDF (reference sequence). Trimming took 5 bases from V and 6 from J; bases not matched to a gene: 6. CDR3 length: 13 amino acids. The CDR3 DNA is TGTGCCACCAGCTTCAGACAGGGAGATGGCTACACCTTC. Its translation is CATSFRQGDGYTF.

This chain joins TRBV4-1 and TRBJ2-3, with 7 nucleotides matching TRBD2. Looked up from germline, CDR1 is MGHRA and CDR2 is YSYEKL. The V segment lost 4 bases and the J segment 0 bases; nucleotides outside the gene matches: 4. This CDR3 region has 15 residues. DNA of the CDR3: TGCGCCAGCAGCCCTCAGCGGGATAGCACAGATACGCAGTATTTT. Translating gives CASSPQRDSTDTQYF.

This rearrangement joins TRBV27 to TRBJ2-7; D might be TRBD1 (5 bases). CDR1 is MNHEY, CDR2 SMNVEV, per germline (reference sequence). There are 15 residues in the CDR3. Trimming removed 3 bases from V and 2 bases from J, with 14 bases in between. CDR3 protein: CASSLVPGLTYEQYF. The CDR3 DNA is TGTGCCAGCAGTTTGGTACCAGGGTTGACCTACGAGCAGTACTTC.

This chain links TRBV6-4 with TRBJ2-3; 9 positions agree with TRBD2. V was pared by 4 bases and J by 0 bases, with 8 bases of the junction left unmatched. The CDR3 runs to 17 residues. The germline V gene has CDR1 MRHNA and CDR2 SNTAGT. The CDR3 coding sequence is TGTGCCAGCAGTGTAACAGCGGGGGGCTCTAGCACAGATACGCAGTATTTT. Amino acid sequence: CASSVTAGGSSTDTQYF.

The rearrangement uses TRBV27 and TRBJ1-1, with D uncertain. V lost 1 base, J lost 1 base, and 7 bases lay in between. Germline CDR1 reads MNHEY; CDR2 reads SMNVEV (reference sequence). The CDR3 totals 14 residues. CDR3 in amino acids: CASSLFVGNTEAFF. The DNA for the CDR3 is TGTGCCAGCAGTTTATTTGTAGGGAACACTGAAGCTTTCTTT.

This clone was seen only a few times. V is TRBV6-1 and J is TRBJ2-7, with a weak D call TRBD1 (5 bases). Germline V lookup: CDR1 MNHNS, CDR2 SASEGT. The CDR3 totals 15 residues. V was pared by 5 bases and J by 3 bases, with 17 bases between. CDR3 nucleotides: TGTGCCAGCAGTTTCCTCGCAGGGAATATCTACGAGCAGTACTTC. It codes for CASSFLAGNIYEQYF.

This clone was observed a handful of times. The chain links TRBV6-5 to TRBJ2-7, with D perhaps TRBD1 (5 bases). From germline, CDR1 is MNHEY and CDR2 SVGAGI. Trimming left V 5 bases short and J 5 bases short, with 19 bases between. The CDR3 is 15 residues long. The CDR3 sequence is CASSPYTGPRDEQYF. The CDR3, as DNA: TGTGCCAGCAGTCCTTACACAGGCCCCCGGGACGAGCAGTACTTC.

This chain links TRBV27 with TRBJ2-5; tentative D call: TRBD1 (5 bases). CDR3 length: 16 residues. Germline CDR1 and CDR2: MNHEY and SMNVEV (reference sequence). The V end was cut by 4 bases, the J end by 1 base, with 16 bases between. The CDR3: CASSSTEPRLQETQYF. In nucleotides, the CDR3 is TGTGCCAGCAGTTCGACAGAGCCTAGGCTCCAAGAGACCCAGTACTTC.

This chain links TRBV20-1 with TRBJ2-7, with D unclear. This CDR3 is built from 11 residues. Per the germline V gene, CDR1 is DFQATT and CDR2 is SNEGSKA (reference sequence). The germline V and J ends were trimmed by 6 bases and 5 bases, with 11 bases remaining between them. The CDR3 reads CSAHGPHEQYF. CDR3 nucleotides: TGCAGTGCACACGGGCCGCACGAGCAGTACTTC.

This clone was recorded once. The gene calls are TRBV7-9 and TRBJ2-7; D is uncertain. The CDR3 is 14 residues long. V lost 1 base to trimming and J lost 6 bases, with 13 bases between them. Germline CDR1 and CDR2: SEHNR and FQNEAQ (reference sequence). The CDR3 protein is CASSLGLHEVEQYF. The CDR3 nucleotides read TGTGCCAGCAGCTTAGGATTGCATGAGGTCGAGCAGTACTTC.

This clone has only one observation. V usage is TRBV19 and J usage is TRBJ2-5, with D perhaps matching TRBD1 (5 bases). CDR1 is LNHDA, CDR2 SQIVND, per germline (reference sequence). The V end lost 1 base, the J end lost 2 bases, and 14 bases lay between the germline ends. The CDR3 runs to 16 residues. CDR3 in DNA: TGTGCCAGTAGTATAGTTCCAGGGTGGCGTCAAGAGACCCAGTACTTC. Translation gives CASSIVPGWRQETQYF.

V usage is TRBV2 and J usage is TRBJ2-7; D is unresolved. Germline V CDR1 and CDR2: SNHLY, FYNNEI. CDR3 length: 14 amino acids. V was pared by 4 bases and J by 2 bases, with 12 bases between. The CDR3 reads CASSAYDLPYEQYF. The CDR3 DNA follows: TGTGCCAGCAGTGCCTACGACCTTCCCTACGAGCAGTACTTC.

This chain joins TRBV11-1 and TRBJ2-5; 10 bases line up with TRBD2. This CDR3 has 17 amino acids. The V gene end was trimmed by 2 bases and the J gene end by 3 bases; junction bases not matched to a gene: 9. Germline loops: CDR1 SGHAT, CDR2 FQDESV (reference sequence). In nucleotides, the CDR3 is TGTGCCAGCAGCTTATATACAGAACTAGCGGGAAAAGAGACCCAGTACTTC. This encodes CASSLYTELAGKETQYF.

This sequence joins TRBV15 and TRBJ2-3, with TRBD2 identical over 9 bases. Germline V lookup: CDR1 LNHNV, CDR2 YYDKDF (reference sequence). The CDR3 length is 15 residues. V gave up 1 base and J gave up 3 bases; unmatched junction bases: 2. CDR3 amino acids: CATSRGAGGTDTQYF. The CDR3 DNA sequence: TGTGCCACCAGCAGAGGGGCGGGAGGGACAGATACGCAGTATTTT.

This sequence joins TRBV5-1 and TRBJ2-7; 9 bases are a match to TRBD2. Germline V gene sequence: CDR1 SGHRS, CDR2 YFSETQ. Germline trimming cut 5 bases from V and 7 bases from J; bases unmatched to any gene: 13. The CDR3 extends over 15 amino acids. The CDR3 sequence is CASRSGREGLEEQYF. CDR3 in DNA: TGCGCCAGCAGATCCGGGCGGGAGGGCTTGGAGGAGCAGTACTTC.

V is TRBV6-5 and J is TRBJ1-3, with unresolved D. Germline-derived CDR1 and CDR2 are MNHEY and SVGAGI. The CDR3 spans 12 residues. Trimming removed 6 bases at V and 7 bases at J, with 10 bases between. The CDR3 loop reads CASSLRVNTIYF. The CDR3 DNA sequence: TGTGCCAGCAGCTTACGAGTGAACACCATATATTTT.

The rearrangement joins TRBV7-9 to TRBJ2-3; no firm D call. The V gene lost 5 bases and the J gene lost 7 bases, with 4 bases spanning the gap. The CDR3 has 10 amino acids. The germline V gene has CDR1 SEHNR and CDR2 FQNEAQ (reference sequence). The CDR3 region is CASSQNTQYF. Here the CDR3 DNA reads TGTGCCAGCAGCCAAAATACGCAGTATTTT.